The clone carrying this TCR beta chain was picked up a small number of times. Preparation of the TCRbeta library was carried out with unique molecular identifiers. TCRdb called the PCR reads again in MiXCR, with one record for every CDR3 protein. The repertoire has 750,000 to 950,000 distinct CDR3 sequences, about 16% of them found once; the top ten carry approximately 4.5%. This specimen belongs to a study of T-cell reconstitution after alpha-beta-depleted transplantation in children. Per the germline V gene, CDR1 is LNHNV and CDR2 is YYDKDF (reference sequence). Trimming stripped 3 bases from V and 0 bases from J, with 9 bases between. The CDR3 is made up of 14 amino acids.

The sequenced sample was PBMCs, mostly from graft donor cells, obtained 360 days after TCRalphabeta/CD19-depleted stem cell transplant. The genes are TRBV15 and TRBJ2-7; perhaps TRBD2 as D (5 bases). This clonotype was sampled from a male patient younger than 18 who had a stem cell transplant for acute lymphoblastic leukemia, so the T cells may come from the graft donor. The CDR3 reads CATSRERDSYEQYF. The CDR3 bases are TGTGCCACCAGCAGGGAACGGGACTCCTACGAGCAGTACTTC.